This T cell receptor beta chain was sequenced during a study of molecular identifiers for immune sequencing clone quantification. The CDR3 covers 13 residues. Germline V gene sequence: CDR1 SQVTM, CDR2 ANQGSEA. With 5 bases clipped from V and 4 bases from J, the junction kept 6 bases outside the gene matches. Ten or more counts support this clonotype. In TCRdb, the PCR reads were re-called with MiXCR into one record per CDR3 protein. The table has 90,000 or so distinct CDR3 sequences, around 23% seen once. The V call is TRBV29-1, the J call TRBJ2-7; 9 bases map to TRBD2. This TCR came from a human donor in good health. Some libraries in this study had Jurkat cell RNA spiked in. Sequencing was done on a sample of naive CD8+ T cells from blood, with Jurkat cell RNA spiked in. Subset described: FACS-sorted CD8+CD4-CCR7+CD45RA+ naive T cells. The CDR3 here is CSVFSGSLYEQYF. As DNA, the CDR3 is TGCAGCGTTTTTAGCGGGAGTTTGTACGAGCAGTACTTC.